A selection of T cell receptor beta chains follows, all from one sample in a study of T cells in Graves' hyperthyroidism and ophthalmopathy. MiXCR was run by TCRdb on the multiplex PCR reads, yielding one entry per CDR3 protein. The sample yields hundreds of thousands of distinct CDR3 sequences, approximately 15% seen once. Specimen: blood. The receptors here all came from a young woman with Graves' hyperthyroidism that later progressed to Graves' ophthalmopathy. Each CDR3 is given with its conserved first and last residue. The order of the fields is V gene, J gene, D gene, CDR3 length, CDR3 protein. A D gene is named only where the DNA matches it firmly.

V gene: TRBV27; J gene: TRBJ2-6; D gene: NA; CDR3 length: 13; CDR3 protein: CASSLSWANVLTF
V gene: TRBV24-1; J gene: TRBJ2-1; D gene: NA; CDR3 length: 14; CDR3 protein: CATRDFTGGDEQFF
V gene: TRBV7-3; J gene: TRBJ1-2; D gene: NA; CDR3 length: 15; CDR3 protein: CASTPGTSPNYGYTF
V gene: TRBV27; J gene: TRBJ1-4; D gene: NA; CDR3 length: 11; CDR3 protein: CASSSGEKLFF
V gene: TRBV4-1; J gene: TRBJ1-5; D gene: NA; CDR3 length: 13; CDR3 protein: CASSRLPLQPQHF
V gene: TRBV2; J gene: TRBJ1-1; D gene: NA; CDR3 length: 18; CDR3 protein: CAGGLGGGRSSLNTEAFF
V gene: TRBV7-9; J gene: TRBJ1-4; D gene: NA; CDR3 length: 15; CDR3 protein: CASSLATGGDEKLFF
V gene: TRBV7-2; J gene: TRBJ2-5; D gene: NA; CDR3 length: 14; CDR3 protein: CASSLDGQKETQYF
V gene: TRBV20-1; J gene: TRBJ2-3; D gene: NA; CDR3 length: 12; CDR3 protein: CSAWGRTDTQYF
V gene: TRBV12-3/TRBV12-4; J gene: TRBJ1-3; D gene: NA; CDR3 length: 15; CDR3 protein: CASSLPEFSGNTIYF
V gene: TRBV20-1; J gene: TRBJ2-3; D gene: TRBD2; CDR3 length: 18; CDR3 protein: CSASPGTSGTYDTDTQYF
V gene: TRBV6-2/TRBV6-3; J gene: TRBJ2-2; D gene: NA; CDR3 length: 14; CDR3 protein: CASTFLLKTGELFF
V gene: TRBV11-3; J gene: TRBJ2-2; D gene: NA; CDR3 length: 19; CDR3 protein: CASSPFGGYYQPNTGELFF
V gene: TRBV6-5; J gene: TRBJ2-2; D gene: TRBD1; CDR3 length: 15; CDR3 protein: CASSYQTGAAGELFF
V gene: TRBV18; J gene: TRBJ1-5; D gene: NA; CDR3 length: 16; CDR3 protein: CASSPTGYASNQPQHF
V gene: TRBV6-5; J gene: TRBJ1-5; D gene: NA; CDR3 length: 18; CDR3 protein: CASSYSSRGRYSNQPQHF
V gene: TRBV5-4; J gene: TRBJ1-1; D gene: NA; CDR3 length: 15; CDR3 protein: CASSLEKAGRPEAFF
V gene: TRBV7-2; J gene: TRBJ2-4; D gene: NA; CDR3 length: 15; CDR3 protein: CASSLPRGPRNIQYF
V gene: TRBV28; J gene: TRBJ2-1; D gene: NA; CDR3 length: 12; CDR3 protein: CASSPQFDEQFF
V gene: TRBV20-1; J gene: TRBJ2-3; D gene: TRBD2; CDR3 length: 13; CDR3 protein: CSAGGRASDTQYF
V gene: TRBV12-3/TRBV12-4; J gene: TRBJ2-2; D gene: NA; CDR3 length: 13; CDR3 protein: CASRRHEDGELFF
V gene: TRBV18; J gene: TRBJ2-5; D gene: TRBD2; CDR3 length: 16; CDR3 protein: CASSPGGTSGAETQYF
V gene: TRBV20-1; J gene: TRBJ1-4; D gene: TRBD1; CDR3 length: 14; CDR3 protein: CSVRQGYFNEKLFF
V gene: TRBV29-1; J gene: TRBJ1-2; D gene: NA; CDR3 length: 10; CDR3 protein: CSVGVEGYTF
V gene: TRBV11-1; J gene: TRBJ2-3; D gene: TRBD2; CDR3 length: 17; CDR3 protein: CASSQRLAGEGSDTQYF
V gene: TRBV30; J gene: TRBJ1-1; D gene: NA; CDR3 length: 12; CDR3 protein: CAWRGMNTEAFF
V gene: TRBV20-1; J gene: TRBJ2-1; D gene: TRBD2; CDR3 length: 15; CDR3 protein: CSARDRGGVYNEQFF
V gene: TRBV6-2/TRBV6-3; J gene: TRBJ2-7; D gene: NA; CDR3 length: 12; CDR3 protein: CASRDKAYEQYF
V gene: TRBV7-2; J gene: TRBJ2-3; D gene: NA; CDR3 length: 14; CDR3 protein: CASSLRRNTDTQYF
V gene: TRBV10-3; J gene: TRBJ1-5; D gene: NA; CDR3 length: 12; CDR3 protein: CASGGSNQPQHF
V gene: TRBV7-9; J gene: TRBJ2-7; D gene: TRBD2; CDR3 length: 14; CDR3 protein: CASSWGGGAYEQYF
V gene: TRBV5-1; J gene: TRBJ1-3; D gene: NA; CDR3 length: 15; CDR3 protein: CASSIDVSSGNTIYF
V gene: TRBV2; J gene: TRBJ1-1; D gene: NA; CDR3 length: 13; CDR3 protein: CASRPNQNTEAFF
V gene: TRBV5-1; J gene: TRBJ2-7; D gene: NA; CDR3 length: 13; CDR3 protein: CASSLHRDYEQYF
V gene: TRBV19; J gene: TRBJ2-3; D gene: NA; CDR3 length: 12; CDR3 protein: CASMGLRDTQYF
V gene: TRBV29-1; J gene: TRBJ2-7; D gene: TRBD1; CDR3 length: 14; CDR3 protein: CSVERDRGSYEQYF
V gene: TRBV5-8; J gene: TRBJ2-5; D gene: TRBD2; CDR3 length: 16; CDR3 protein: CASSLLVAGAWETQYF
V gene: TRBV5-1; J gene: TRBJ2-7; D gene: NA; CDR3 length: 13; CDR3 protein: CASSPDRPYEQYF
V gene: TRBV19; J gene: TRBJ1-4; D gene: NA; CDR3 length: 14; CDR3 protein: CASKGTRADEKLFF
V gene: TRBV19; J gene: TRBJ1-1; D gene: TRBD1; CDR3 length: 15; CDR3 protein: CASSIMTGVNTEAFF
V gene: TRBV27; J gene: TRBJ1-1; D gene: TRBD1; CDR3 length: 15; CDR3 protein: CASSSNRDRSTEAFF
V gene: TRBV29-1; J gene: TRBJ2-7; D gene: TRBD1; CDR3 length: 14; CDR3 protein: CSVFSGTGRNEQYF
V gene: TRBV12-3/TRBV12-4; J gene: TRBJ2-4; D gene: NA; CDR3 length: 13; CDR3 protein: CASSFDVKNIQYF
V gene: TRBV28; J gene: TRBJ1-1; D gene: TRBD1; CDR3 length: 15; CDR3 protein: CASSTPRTGDTEAFF
V gene: TRBV7-2; J gene: TRBJ2-5; D gene: NA; CDR3 length: 14; CDR3 protein: CASSLGSNRETQYF
V gene: TRBV18; J gene: TRBJ1-4; D gene: NA; CDR3 length: 15; CDR3 protein: CASSPQEGVYEKLFF
V gene: TRBV28; J gene: TRBJ1-1; D gene: TRBD1; CDR3 length: 13; CDR3 protein: CASGGQANTEAFF
V gene: TRBV7-8; J gene: TRBJ2-6; D gene: NA; CDR3 length: 17; CDR3 protein: CASSLARFGAGANVLTF
V gene: TRBV7-9; J gene: TRBJ1-6; D gene: TRBD1; CDR3 length: 15; CDR3 protein: CASSLVTGGNSPLHF
V gene: TRBV28; J gene: TRBJ2-1; D gene: TRBD2; CDR3 length: 20; CDR3 protein: CASSSMGLGVGGEGYNEQFF
V gene: TRBV12-3/TRBV12-4; J gene: TRBJ2-7; D gene: NA; CDR3 length: 14; CDR3 protein: CASSPTEKSYEQYF
V gene: TRBV9; J gene: TRBJ2-2; D gene: NA; CDR3 length: 20; CDR3 protein: CASSVVTPGWFELNTGELFF